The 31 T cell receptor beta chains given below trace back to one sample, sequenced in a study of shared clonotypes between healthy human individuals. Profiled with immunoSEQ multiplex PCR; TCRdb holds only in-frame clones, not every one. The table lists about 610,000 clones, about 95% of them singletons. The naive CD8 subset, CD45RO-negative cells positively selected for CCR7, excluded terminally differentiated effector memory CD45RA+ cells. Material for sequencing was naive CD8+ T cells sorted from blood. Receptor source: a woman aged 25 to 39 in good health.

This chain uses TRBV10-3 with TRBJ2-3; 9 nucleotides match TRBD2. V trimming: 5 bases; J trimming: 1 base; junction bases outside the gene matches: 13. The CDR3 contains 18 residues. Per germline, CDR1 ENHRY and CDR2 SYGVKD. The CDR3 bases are TGTGCCATCAGTAGACTAGCGGAGGGAGCACTAGGCACAGATACGCAGTATTTT. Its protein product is CAISRLAEGALGTDTQYF.

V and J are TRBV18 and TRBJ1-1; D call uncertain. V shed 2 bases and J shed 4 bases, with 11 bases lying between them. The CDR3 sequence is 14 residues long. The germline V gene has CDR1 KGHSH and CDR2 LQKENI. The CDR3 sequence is CASSPKSPITEAFF. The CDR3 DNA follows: TGTGCCAGCTCACCAAAGAGCCCGATCACTGAAGCTTTCTTT. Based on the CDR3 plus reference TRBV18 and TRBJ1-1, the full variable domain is NAGVMQNPRHLVRRRGQEARLRCSPMKGHSHVYWYRQLPEEGLKFMVYLQKENIIDESGMPKERFSAEFPKEGPSILRIQQVVRGDSAAYFCASSPKSPITEAFFGQGTRLTVV.

The DNA of the CDR3 is TGTGCCAGCAGTTTCACAGGGTCGAGAACCTACGAGCAGTACTTC. This encodes CASSFTGSRTYEQYF. The chain employs TRBV28 and TRBJ2-7, with a possible D match to TRBD1 (6 bases). Germline V gene lookup returns CDR1 MDHEN and CDR2 SYDVKM. The CDR3 sequence is 15 residues long. V lost 3 bases, J lost 2 bases, and 14 bases lay in between.

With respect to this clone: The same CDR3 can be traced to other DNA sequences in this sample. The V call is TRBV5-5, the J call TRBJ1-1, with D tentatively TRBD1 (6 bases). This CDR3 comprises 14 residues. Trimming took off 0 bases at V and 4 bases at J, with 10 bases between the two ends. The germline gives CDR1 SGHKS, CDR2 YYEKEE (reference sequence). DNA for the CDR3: TGTGCCAGCAGCTTGGGAGGGGGAGGCACTGAAGCTTTCTTT. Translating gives CASSLGGGGTEAFF. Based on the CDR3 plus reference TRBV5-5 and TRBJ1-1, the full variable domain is DAGVTQSPTHLIKTRGQQVTLRCSPISGHKSVSWYQQVLGQGPQFIFQYYEKEERGRGNFPDRFSARQFPNYSSELNVNALLLGDSALYLCASSLGGGGTEAFFGQGTRLTVV.

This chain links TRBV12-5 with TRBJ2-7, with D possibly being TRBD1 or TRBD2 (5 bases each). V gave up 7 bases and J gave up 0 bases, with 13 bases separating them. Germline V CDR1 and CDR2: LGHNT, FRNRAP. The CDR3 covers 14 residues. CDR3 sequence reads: CASAPGPPSYEQYF. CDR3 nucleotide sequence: TGTGCTAGTGCTCCGGGACCGCCCTCCTACGAGCAGTACTTC.

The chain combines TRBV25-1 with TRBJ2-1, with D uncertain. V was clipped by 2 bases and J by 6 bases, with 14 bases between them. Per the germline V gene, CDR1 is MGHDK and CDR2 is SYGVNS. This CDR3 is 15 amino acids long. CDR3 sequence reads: CASSENPQDRNEQFF. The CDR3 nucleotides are TGTGCCAGCAGTGAAAACCCCCAGGACCGCAATGAGCAGTTCTTC.

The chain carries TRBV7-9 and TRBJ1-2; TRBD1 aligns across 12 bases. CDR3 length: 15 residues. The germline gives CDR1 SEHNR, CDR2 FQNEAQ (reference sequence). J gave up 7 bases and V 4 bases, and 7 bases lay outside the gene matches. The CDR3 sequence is CASSWPGQGALGYTF. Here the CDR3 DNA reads TGTGCCAGCAGCTGGCCGGGACAGGGGGCTCTTGGCTACACCTTC.

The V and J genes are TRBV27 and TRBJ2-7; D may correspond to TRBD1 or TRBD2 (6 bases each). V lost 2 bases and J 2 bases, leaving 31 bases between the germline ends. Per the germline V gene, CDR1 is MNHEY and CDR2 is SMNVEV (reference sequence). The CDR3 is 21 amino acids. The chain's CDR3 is CASSLPGQGRDYFPTPYEQYF. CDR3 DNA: TGTGCCAGCAGTTTACCGGGCCAGGGGCGGGATTACTTCCCCACACCCTACGAGCAGTACTTC.

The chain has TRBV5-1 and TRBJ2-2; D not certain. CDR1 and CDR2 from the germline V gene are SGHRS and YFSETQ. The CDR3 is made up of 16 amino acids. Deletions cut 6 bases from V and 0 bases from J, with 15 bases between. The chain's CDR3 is CASNVGIDSNTGELFF. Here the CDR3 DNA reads TGCGCCAGCAACGTTGGAATCGATTCGAACACCGGGGAGCTGTTTTTT.

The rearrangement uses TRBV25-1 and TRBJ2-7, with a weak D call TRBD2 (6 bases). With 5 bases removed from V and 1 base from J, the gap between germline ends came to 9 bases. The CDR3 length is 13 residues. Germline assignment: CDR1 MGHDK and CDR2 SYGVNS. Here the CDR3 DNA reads TGTGCCAGCAGTTTTGCGGGGTCCTACGAGCAGTACTTC. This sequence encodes CASSFAGSYEQYF.

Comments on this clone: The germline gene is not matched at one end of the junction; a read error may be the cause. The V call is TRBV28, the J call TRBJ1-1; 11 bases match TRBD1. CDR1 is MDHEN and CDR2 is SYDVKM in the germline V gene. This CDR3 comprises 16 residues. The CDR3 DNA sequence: TGTGCCAGCAATTTAGTTCCGGGACAGGGGGACACTGAAGCTTTCTTT. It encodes CASNLVPGQGDTEAFF. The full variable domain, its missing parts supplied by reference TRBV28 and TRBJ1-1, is DVKVTQSSRYLVKRTGEKVFLECVQDMDHENMFWYRQDPGLGLRLIYFSYDVKMKEKGDIPEGYSVSREKKERFSLILESASTNQTSMYLCASNLVPGQGDTEAFFGQGTRLTVV.

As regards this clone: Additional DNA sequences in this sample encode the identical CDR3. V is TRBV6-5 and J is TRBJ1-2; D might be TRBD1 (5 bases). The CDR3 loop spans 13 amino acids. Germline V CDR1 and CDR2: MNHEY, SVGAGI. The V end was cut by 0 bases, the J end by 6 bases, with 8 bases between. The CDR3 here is CASSYSIGDGYTF. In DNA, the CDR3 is TGTGCCAGCAGTTACTCGATAGGGGATGGCTACACCTTC.

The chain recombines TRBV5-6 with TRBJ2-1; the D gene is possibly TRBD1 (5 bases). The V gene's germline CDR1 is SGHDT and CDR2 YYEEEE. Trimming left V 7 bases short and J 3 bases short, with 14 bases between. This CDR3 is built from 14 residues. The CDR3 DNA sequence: TGTGCCAGCTCCGCGGACATTAACTACAATGAGCAGTTCTTC. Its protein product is CASSADINYNEQFF.

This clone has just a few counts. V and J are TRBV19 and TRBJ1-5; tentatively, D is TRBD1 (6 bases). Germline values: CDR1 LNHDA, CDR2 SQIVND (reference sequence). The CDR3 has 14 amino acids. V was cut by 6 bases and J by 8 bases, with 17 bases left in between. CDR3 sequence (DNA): TGTGCCAGTAGGGACTCAATCCGGACAGAGCCCCAGCATTTT. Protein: CASRDSIRTEPQHF.

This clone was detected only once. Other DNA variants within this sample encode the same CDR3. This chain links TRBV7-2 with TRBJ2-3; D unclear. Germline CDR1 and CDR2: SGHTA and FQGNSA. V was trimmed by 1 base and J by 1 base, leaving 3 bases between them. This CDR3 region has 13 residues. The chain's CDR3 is CASSLGGTDTQYF. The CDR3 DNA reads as TGTGCCAGCAGCTTAGGGGGCACAGATACGCAGTATTTT.

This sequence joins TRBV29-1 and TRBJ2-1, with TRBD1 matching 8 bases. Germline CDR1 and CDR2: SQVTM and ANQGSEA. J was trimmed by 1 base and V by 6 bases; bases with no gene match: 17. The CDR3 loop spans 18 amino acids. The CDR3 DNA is TGCAGCGTGGAGGGTCCGGACAGGGCTATAGCGTCCTACAATGAGCAGTTCTTC. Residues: CSVEGPDRAIASYNEQFF.

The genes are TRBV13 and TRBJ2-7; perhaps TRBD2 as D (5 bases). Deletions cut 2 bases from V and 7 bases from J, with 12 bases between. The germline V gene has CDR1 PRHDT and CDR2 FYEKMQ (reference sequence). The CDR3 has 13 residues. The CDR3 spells CASSLSTRGEQYF. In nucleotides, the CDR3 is TGTGCCAGCAGCTTATCGACCCGGGGAGAGCAGTACTTC.

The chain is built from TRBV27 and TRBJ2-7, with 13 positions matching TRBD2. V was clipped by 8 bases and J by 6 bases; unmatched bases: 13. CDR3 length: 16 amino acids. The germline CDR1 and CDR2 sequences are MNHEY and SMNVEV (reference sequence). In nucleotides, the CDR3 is TGTGCCAGCTTTCCCGGGACTAGCGGGAATCTTGGCGAGCAGTACTTC. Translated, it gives CASFPGTSGNLGEQYF.

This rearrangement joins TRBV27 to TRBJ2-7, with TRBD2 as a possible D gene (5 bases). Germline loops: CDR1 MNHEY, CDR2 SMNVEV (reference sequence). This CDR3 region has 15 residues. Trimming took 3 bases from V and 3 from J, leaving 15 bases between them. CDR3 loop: CASSLPGVGVYEQYF. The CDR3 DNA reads TGTGCCAGCAGTTTGCCTGGGGTCGGGGTCTACGAGCAGTACTTC.

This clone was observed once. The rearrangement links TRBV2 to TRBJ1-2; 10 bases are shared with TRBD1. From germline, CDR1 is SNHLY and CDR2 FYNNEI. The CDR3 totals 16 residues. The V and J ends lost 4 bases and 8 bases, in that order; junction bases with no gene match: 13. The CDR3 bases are TGTGCCAGCAGTGTCTCATTCAGACAGGGGGCTGAAGGCTACACCTTC. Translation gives CASSVSFRQGAEGYTF. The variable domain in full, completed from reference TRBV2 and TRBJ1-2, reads EPEVTQTPSHQVTQMGQEVILRCVPISNHLYFYWYRQILGQKVEFLVSFYNNEISEKSEIFDDQFSVERPDGSNFTLKIRSTKLEDSAMYFCASSVSFRQGAEGYTFGSGTRLTVV.

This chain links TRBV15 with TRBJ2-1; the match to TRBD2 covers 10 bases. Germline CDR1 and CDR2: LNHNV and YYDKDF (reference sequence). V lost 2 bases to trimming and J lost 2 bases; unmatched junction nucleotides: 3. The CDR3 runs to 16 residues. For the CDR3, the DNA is TGTGCCACCAGCAGAATGCTAGCGGGGGCCTACAATGAGCAGTTCTTC. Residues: CATSRMLAGAYNEQFF.

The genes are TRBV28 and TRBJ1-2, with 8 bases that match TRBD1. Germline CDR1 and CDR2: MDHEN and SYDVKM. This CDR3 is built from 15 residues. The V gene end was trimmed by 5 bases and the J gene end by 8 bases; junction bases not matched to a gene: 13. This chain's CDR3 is CASSHTRDRTDGYTF. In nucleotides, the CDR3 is TGTGCCAGCAGTCACACCCGGGACAGGACCGACGGCTACACCTTC.

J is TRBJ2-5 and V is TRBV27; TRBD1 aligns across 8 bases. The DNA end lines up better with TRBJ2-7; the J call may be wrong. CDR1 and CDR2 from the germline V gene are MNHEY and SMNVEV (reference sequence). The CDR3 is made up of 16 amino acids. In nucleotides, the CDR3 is TGTGCCAGCAGTCCATCCCAGGGGGCGATGTCCTACGAGCAGTACTTC. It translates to CASSPSQGAMSYEQYF.

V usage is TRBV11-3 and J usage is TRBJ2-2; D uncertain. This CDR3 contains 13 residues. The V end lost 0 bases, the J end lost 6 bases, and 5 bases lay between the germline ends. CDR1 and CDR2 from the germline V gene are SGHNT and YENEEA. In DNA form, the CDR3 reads TGTGCCAGCAGCTTAGACCGGGCCGGGGAGCTGTTTTTT. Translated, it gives CASSLDRAGELFF. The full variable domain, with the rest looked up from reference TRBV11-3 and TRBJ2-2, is EAGVVQSPRYKIIEKKQPVAFWCNPISGHNTLYWYLQNLGQGPELLIRYENEEAVDDSQLPKDRFSAERLKGVDSTLKIQPAELGDSAVYLCASSLDRAGELFFGEGSRLTVL.

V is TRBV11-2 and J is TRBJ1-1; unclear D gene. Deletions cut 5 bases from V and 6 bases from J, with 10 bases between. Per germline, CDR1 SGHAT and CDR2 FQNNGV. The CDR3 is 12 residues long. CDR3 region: CASSPPRSEAFF. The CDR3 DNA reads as TGTGCCAGCAGCCCCCCACGGTCTGAAGCTTTCTTT. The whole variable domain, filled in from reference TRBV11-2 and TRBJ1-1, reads EAGVAQSPRYKIIEKRQSVAFWCNPISGHATLYWYQQILGQGPKLLIQFQNNGVVDDSQLPKDRFSAERLKGVDSTLKIQPAKLEDSAVYLCASSPPRSEAFFGQGTRLTVV.

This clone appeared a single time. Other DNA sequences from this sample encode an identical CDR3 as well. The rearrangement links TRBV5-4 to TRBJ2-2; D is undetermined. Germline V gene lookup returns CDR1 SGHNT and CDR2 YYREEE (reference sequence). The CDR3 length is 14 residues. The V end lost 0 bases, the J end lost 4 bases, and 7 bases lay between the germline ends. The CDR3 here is CASSLGQSTGELFF. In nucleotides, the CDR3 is TGTGCCAGCAGCTTGGGCCAGTCCACCGGGGAGCTGTTTTTT.

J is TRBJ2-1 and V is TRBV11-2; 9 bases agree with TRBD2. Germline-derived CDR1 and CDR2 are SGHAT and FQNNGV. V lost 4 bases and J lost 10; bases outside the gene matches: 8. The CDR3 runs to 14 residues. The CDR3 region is CASSSGLAGREQFF. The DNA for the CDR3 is TGTGCCAGCAGCTCGGGACTAGCTGGTCGGGAGCAGTTCTTC.

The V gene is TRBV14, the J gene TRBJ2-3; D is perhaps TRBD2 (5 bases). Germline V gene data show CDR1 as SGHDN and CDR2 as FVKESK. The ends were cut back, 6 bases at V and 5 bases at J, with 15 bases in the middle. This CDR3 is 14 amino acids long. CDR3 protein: CASSFGLAIDTQYF. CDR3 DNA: TGTGCCAGCAGTTTCGGACTGGCAATAGATACGCAGTATTTT. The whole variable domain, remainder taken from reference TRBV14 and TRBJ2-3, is EAGVTQFPSHSVIEKGQTVTLRCDPISGHDNLYWYRRVMGKEIKFLLHFVKESKQDESGMPNNRFLAERTGGTYSTLKVQPAELEDSGVYFCASSFGLAIDTQYFGPGTRLTVL.

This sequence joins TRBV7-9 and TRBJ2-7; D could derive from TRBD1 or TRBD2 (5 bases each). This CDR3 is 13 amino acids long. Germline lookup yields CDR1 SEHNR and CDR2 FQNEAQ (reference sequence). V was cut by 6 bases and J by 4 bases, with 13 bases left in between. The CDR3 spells CASSPEGLYEQYF. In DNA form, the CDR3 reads TGTGCCAGCAGTCCTGAGGGGCTGTACGAGCAGTACTTC. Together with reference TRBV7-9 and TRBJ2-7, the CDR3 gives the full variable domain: DTGVSQNPRHKITKRGQNVTFRCDPISEHNRLYWYRQTLGQGPEFLTYFQNEAQLEKSRLLSDRFSAERPKGSFSTLEIQRTEQGDSAMYLCASSPEGLYEQYFGPGTRLTVT.

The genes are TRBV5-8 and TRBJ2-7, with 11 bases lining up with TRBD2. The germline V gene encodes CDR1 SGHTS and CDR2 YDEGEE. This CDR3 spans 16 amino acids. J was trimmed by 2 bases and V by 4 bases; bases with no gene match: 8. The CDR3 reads CASSTGTSGGAYEQYF. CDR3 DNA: TGTGCCAGCAGCACCGGGACTAGCGGAGGGGCCTACGAGCAGTACTTC.

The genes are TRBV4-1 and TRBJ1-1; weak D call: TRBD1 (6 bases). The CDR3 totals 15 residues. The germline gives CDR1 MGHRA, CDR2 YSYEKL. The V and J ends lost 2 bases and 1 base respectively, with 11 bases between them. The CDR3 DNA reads TGCGCCAGCAGCCAACATATGACAGGGAACACTGAAGCTTTCTTT. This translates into CASSQHMTGNTEAFF.